This T cell receptor beta chain derives from a study of blood T cells in healthy people across ages. Turning to this clonotype: Its antigen is undetermined.

Donation came from healthy Caucasian individuals in Russia who were aged roughly 6 to 95. V gave up 4 bases and J gave up 13 bases; unmatched junction bases: 15. CDR3 length: 14 amino acids. Per germline, CDR1 DFQATT and CDR2 SNEGSKA (reference sequence). Study-level points and caveats: Diversity was estimated from one million T cells, and these estimates were considered underestimates. Among T cells, TCR beta diversity per million cells dropped roughly linearly as age rose. Naive and antigen-experienced cells were not separated, limiting conclusive comparison.

Alongside a J-beta primer mix, a sample-barcoded 5' primer served in a second PCR lasting about 7 to 11 cycles. TCRdb reprocessed the 5' RACE reads via MiXCR and lists one record per CDR3 protein. The sample has 1.5 million to 2 million distinct CDR3 sequences, 28% seen once. This chain connects TRBV20-1 to TRBJ2-4, with 8 bases fitting TRBD1. This receptor was obtained from a woman in her twenties or thirties in good health. The specimen was blood. The CDR3: CSAKDRATYNEQYF. In DNA form, the CDR3 reads TGCAGTGCTAAGGACAGGGCGACTTACAATGAGCAGTACTTC.